What follows are 9 T cell receptor beta chains derived from one specimen sequenced in a study of blood T cell repertoires in COVID-19. Libraries were prepared by immunoSEQ multiplex PCR; TCRdb keeps only in-frame clonotypes and omits some of them. The table includes approximately 200,000 clones, roughly nine tenths detected once. Sequencing was carried out using peripheral blood. These TCRs come from a man in his thirties or forties with acute or convalescent COVID-19.

The chain has TRBV28 and TRBJ2-4; D not certain. The ends were cut back, 6 bases at V and 6 bases at J, with 12 bases in the middle. Germline CDR1 reads MDHEN; CDR2 reads SYDVKM. This CDR3 contains 13 residues. In nucleotides, the CDR3 is TGTGCCAGCAGCCCGCGGTCCGGAAACATTCAGTACTTC. Its protein is CASSPRSGNIQYF. Looking up the rest from reference TRBV28 and TRBJ2-4 gives the full variable domain: DVKVTQSSRYLVKRTGEKVFLECVQDMDHENMFWYRQDPGLGLRLIYFSYDVKMKEKGDIPEGYSVSREKKERFSLILESASTNQTSMYLCASSPRSGNIQYFGAGTRLSVL.

This clone was recorded once. The chain links TRBV10-3 to TRBJ2-3, with TRBD1 identical over 7 bases. The CDR3 is 16 amino acids. Germline CDR1 is ENHRY and CDR2 is SYGVKD. V lost 5 bases, J lost 4 bases, and 12 bases stayed unmatched. CDR3 loop: CAISFLPGQNSDTQYF. DNA of the CDR3: TGTGCCATCAGTTTCCTCCCGGGACAGAATTCAGATACGCAGTATTTT.

The genes are TRBV7-2 and TRBJ2-1, with D tentatively TRBD2 (6 bases). The CDR3 loop spans 17 amino acids. V was trimmed by 0 bases and J by 2 bases, leaving 14 bases between them. Germline CDR1 SGHTA, CDR2 FQGNSA. CDR3 nucleotide sequence: TGTGCCAGCAGCTTAGCGCTGGGCAGGAGGGCCTACAATGAGCAGTTCTTC. Its protein product is CASSLALGRRAYNEQFF.

V usage is TRBV10-3 and J usage is TRBJ2-1; 15 bases align to TRBD2. The junction had 8 bases not matched to a gene; V was cut back by 6 bases and J by 8 bases. In germline, CDR1 is ENHRY, CDR2 SYGVKD. The CDR3 is 16 amino acids. The CDR3 spells CAISFGLAGGRDEQFF. The CDR3 bases are TGTGCCATCAGCTTTGGACTAGCGGGAGGGCGGGATGAGCAGTTCTTC.

This clone was seen more than once but under ten times. The chain is built from TRBV28 and TRBJ1-1, with D unresolved. CDR1 and CDR2 from the germline V gene are MDHEN and SYDVKM. Trimming shortened V by 6 bases and J by 7 bases, and 9 bases separated the two germline ends. The CDR3 runs to 11 residues. Here the CDR3 reads CASRTTVEAFF. CDR3 DNA sequence: TGTGCCAGCAGGACCACAGTTGAAGCTTTCTTT.

This chain links TRBV14 with TRBJ2-7; D may be TRBD1 (6 bases). V was cut by 5 bases and J by 3 bases, with 17 bases left in between. The CDR3 has 15 residues. CDR1 and CDR2 (germline): SGHDN, FVKESK. CDR3 DNA sequence: TGTGCCAGCAGCTCTCTGACAGGAGACCTCTACGAGCAGTACTTC. This codes for CASSSLTGDLYEQYF.

The chain has TRBV5-5 and TRBJ1-5, with unresolved D. Germline V CDR1 and CDR2: SGHKS, YYEKEE (reference sequence). V lost 2 bases to trimming and J lost 3 bases, with 6 bases between them. The CDR3 has 13 amino acids. CDR3 bases: TGTGCCAGCAGCTTCCATTCCAATCAGCCCCAGCATTTT. Encoded protein: CASSFHSNQPQHF.

The CDR3, as DNA: TGTGCCAGCAGCTTTGGTTCAGGGAACACTGAAGCTTTCTTT. Amino acid sequence: CASSFGSGNTEAFF. The V gene is TRBV7-3, the J gene TRBJ1-1; D remains ambiguous. V was trimmed by 3 bases and J by 1 base, leaving 9 bases between them. Germline V lookup: CDR1 SGHTA, CDR2 FQGTGA. The CDR3 contains 14 residues.

The rearrangement joins TRBV5-8 to TRBJ2-2; 7 bases agree with TRBD1. This CDR3 spans 15 amino acids. Trimming took 3 bases from V and 5 from J; bases not matched to a gene: 7. Germline CDR1 is SGHTS and CDR2 is YDEGEE. CDR3 DNA: TGTGCCAGCAGCTGGCCCGACAGGGAAACCGGGGAGCTGTTTTTT. Translating gives CASSWPDRETGELFF. The full variable domain, with the rest looked up from reference TRBV5-8 and TRBJ2-2, is EAGVTQSPTHLIKTRGQQATLRCSPISGHTSVYWYQQALGLGLQFLLWYDEGEERNRGNFPPRFSGRQFPNYSSELNVNALELEDSALYLCASSWPDRETGELFFGEGSRLTVL.